A single sample is the source of the 30 T cell receptor beta chains below, sequenced in a study of regulatory T cells in long-lasting Graves disease. With iRepertoire HTBI primers and Arm-PCR of CDR3 regions, TCR beta libraries were built. One entry per CDR3 protein results from TCRdb running MiXCR on the multiplex PCR reads. The profile shows 250,000 to 300,000 distinct CDR3 sequences, about 20% of them singletons. Time point denoted: newly diagnosed GD, antithyroid drugs for less than 3 months. PBMC RNA served as the TCR library source. Separately, the same data were catalogued under a study of T cells in Graves' hyperthyroidism and ophthalmopathy.

Source: peripheral blood mononuclear cells (PBMCs), taken at new diagnosis, from a patient treated with antithyroid drugs. All receptors derive from a woman aged 30 to 39 with Graves disease.

This clonotype was recorded a few times. The chain joins TRBV5-4 to TRBJ1-2; no clear D gene. V was cut by 1 base and J by 5 bases, with 9 bases left in between. This CDR3 is 13 amino acids long. Germline V gene data show CDR1 as SGHNT and CDR2 as YYREEE (reference sequence). The CDR3 sequence is CASSLSQKYGYTF. The DNA of the CDR3 is TGTGCCAGCAGCTTGTCACAGAAATATGGCTACACCTTC.

This clonotype was detected ten times or more. The gene calls are TRBV7-9 and TRBJ2-1; 9 bases fit TRBD2. This CDR3 has 17 amino acids. The ends lost 4 bases at V and 0 bases at J; junction bases unmatched: 7. Germline CDR1 SEHNR, CDR2 FQNEAQ (reference sequence). The CDR3 DNA reads as TGTGCCAGCAGCTCCGCGGGGGGGTTCCCCTCCTACAATGAGCAGTTCTTC. It encodes CASSSAGGFPSYNEQFF. The complete variable domain, with remaining parts taken from reference TRBV7-9 and TRBJ2-1, reads DTGVSQNPRHKITKRGQNVTFRCDPISEHNRLYWYRQTLGQGPEFLTYFQNEAQLEKSRLLSDRFSAERPKGSFSTLEIQRTEQGDSAMYLCASSSAGGFPSYNEQFFGPGTRLTVL.

The table lists this clonotype with many counts. The chain couples TRBV7-2 to TRBJ1-2; weak D call: TRBD1 (6 bases). The CDR3 consists of 14 residues. Germline lookup yields CDR1 SGHTA and CDR2 FQGNSA. Between the trimmed V and J ends, which lost 7 bases and 4 bases, there was a span of 16 bases. As DNA, the CDR3 is TGTGCCAGCACTCCCCAGGGGCGCGGCTATGGCTACACCTTC. Translating it yields CASTPQGRGYGYTF.

In this sample, this clonotype turned up many times. This rearrangement joins TRBV20-1 to TRBJ2-7; TRBD2 matches 10 bases. Per germline, CDR1 DFQATT and CDR2 SNEGSKA (reference sequence). Unmatched junction bases numbered 6, after V lost 6 bases and J lost 4 bases. The CDR3 loop spans 13 amino acids. CDR3 in amino acids: CSAKAGGRYEQYF. The CDR3, as DNA: TGCAGTGCAAAAGCGGGGGGGCGATACGAGCAGTACTTC.

Many counts were recorded for this clonotype. The chain is built from TRBV2 and TRBJ2-1; D ambiguous. Trimming removed 7 bases at V and 10 bases at J, with 17 bases between. In germline, CDR1 is SNHLY, CDR2 FYNNEI. The CDR3 covers 13 residues. DNA for the CDR3: TGTGCCAGCAATCAGGTTACCGGAGACGAGCAGTTCTTC. Its translation: CASNQVTGDEQFF.

This clonotype was picked up many times. This chain links TRBV29-1 with TRBJ2-3; TRBD1 aligns across 9 bases. The CDR3 consists of 15 residues. V lost 5 bases, J lost 4 bases, and 10 bases stayed unmatched. CDR1 is SQVTM and CDR2 is ANQGSEA in the germline V gene. The CDR3 spells CSVPRDREFPDTQYF. The CDR3 coding sequence is TGCAGCGTTCCGAGGGACAGGGAGTTCCCAGATACGCAGTATTTT.

This clonotype was seen a handful of times. The gene calls are TRBV19 and TRBJ1-5; no clear D. From germline, CDR1 is LNHDA and CDR2 SQIVND (reference sequence). V was trimmed by 2 bases and J by 7 bases, leaving 12 bases between them. This CDR3 region has 14 residues. For the CDR3, the DNA is TGTGCCAGTAGTATACCGGCCGGTGGGCAGCCCCAGCATTTT. Translated, it gives CASSIPAGGQPQHF.

The chain has TRBV20-1 and TRBJ2-2; 12 bases line up with TRBD2. The ends lost 5 bases at V and 5 bases at J; junction bases unmatched: 12. This CDR3 spans 17 amino acids. Germline V CDR1 and CDR2: DFQATT, SNEGSKA (reference sequence). CDR3 loop: CSAPISSGGAGTGELFF. The CDR3 DNA follows: TGCAGTGCTCCGATATCTAGCGGGGGGGCCGGTACCGGGGAGCTGTTTTTT.

This clonotype has a count of ten or more. This rearrangement joins TRBV7-9 to TRBJ2-1; TRBD1 agrees at 10 bases. The length of the CDR3 is 15 residues. Looked up from germline, CDR1 is SEHNR and CDR2 is FQNEAQ (reference sequence). The V and J ends lost 5 bases and 8 bases, in that order; junction bases with no gene match: 9. The CDR3 bases are TGTGCCAGCAGCCCAAGGGACAGGGGAGGCGATGAGCAGTTCTTC. It translates to CASSPRDRGGDEQFF.

This clonotype was counted many times. The junction departs from germline at one end; a sequencing error may be responsible. The V gene is TRBV7-7, the J gene TRBJ2-5; TRBD1 aligns across 8 bases. The CDR3 is made up of 15 amino acids. Germline V gives CDR1 SSHAT, CDR2 FNYEAQ (reference sequence). CDR3 sequence: CASSLATGDQETQYF. The CDR3 region has the DNA TGTGCTAGCAGCTTAGCGACAGGGGACCAAGAGACCCAGTACTTC.

The chain recombines TRBV28 with TRBJ2-4; 11 bases are a match to TRBD1. The germline gives CDR1 MDHEN, CDR2 SYDVKM. J lost 5 bases, V lost 4 bases, and 4 bases had no gene match. The CDR3 is 15 amino acids. The CDR3 DNA follows: TGTGCCAGCAGTTCCCGGACAGGGGGCCAAAACATTCAGTACTTC. Translating gives CASSSRTGGQNIQYF.

This clonotype was counted at least ten times. The genes are TRBV11-2 and TRBJ1-4, with 7 bases lining up with TRBD1. The germline gives CDR1 SGHAT, CDR2 FQNNGV. The CDR3 sequence is 15 residues long. Losses at the gene ends were 5 bases for V and 7 bases for J; bases not matched to a gene: 10. The CDR3 DNA reads as TGTGCCAGCAGCCCCTCGACAGGGTGGAGTGAAAAACTGTTTTTT. It yields the protein CASSPSTGWSEKLFF.

This rearrangement joins TRBV7-9 to TRBJ2-7, with 15 bases identical to TRBD2. CDR1 and CDR2 from the germline V gene are SEHNR and FQNEAQ (reference sequence). This CDR3 comprises 15 residues. Losses at the gene ends were 7 bases for V and 5 bases for J; bases not matched to a gene: 6. CDR3: CASMGLAGGDDEQYF. CDR3 in DNA: TGTGCCAGCATGGGACTAGCGGGAGGCGACGACGAGCAGTACTTC.

There are many counts of this clonotype. The gene calls are TRBV3-1 and TRBJ2-4; 11 nucleotides line up with TRBD1. The germline V gene has CDR1 LGHDT and CDR2 YNNKEL (reference sequence). V gave up 4 bases and J gave up 12 bases; unmatched junction bases: 11. This CDR3 region has 15 residues. CDR3 sequence (DNA): TGTGCCAGCAGCCCGCCGGGACAGGGGGGGTTTAATCAGTACTTC. Amino acid sequence: CASSPPGQGGFNQYF.

This clonotype was picked up a small number of times. A much larger clone differs by one base, so this may be a read error. The rearrangement links TRBV6-2 or TRBV6-3 to TRBJ1-5; D is possibly TRBD1 (5 bases). This CDR3 is 14 amino acids long. Germline V lookup: CDR1 MNHEY, CDR2 SVGEGT. V was clipped by 6 bases and J by 3 bases, with 12 bases between them. The DNA of the CDR3 is TGTGCCAGCAGGAGACAGCGGGACAATCAGCCCCAGCATTTT. It specifies CASRRQRDNQPQHF.

For this clonotype: Just one base apart from a much larger clone, this may be a read error. It is likely a read error, because the conserved phenylalanine at the end of the CDR3 is missing. The V and J genes are TRBV4-1 and TRBJ2-1; the D is unclear. Deletions cut 0 bases from V and 10 bases from J, with 19 bases between. Germline V lookup: CDR1 MGHRA, CDR2 YSYEKL. This CDR3 contains 16 residues. The CDR3 spells CASSQDLTDFLGEQFV. The CDR3 nucleotides are TGCGCCAGCAGCCAAGATCTTACAGACTTTCTTGGGGAGCAGTTCGTC.

This clonotype showed up many times. The chain combines TRBV6-1 with TRBJ1-1, with 11 positions matching TRBD1. CDR1 MNHNS and CDR2 SASEGT come from the germline V gene. V shed 7 bases, J shed 5 bases, and the junction held 12 bases outside the gene matches. CDR3 size: 16 residues. CDR3 DNA sequence: TGTGCCAGCACCCAGAAGCCGGGACAGGGGGTAACTGAAGCTTTCTTT. Protein sequence: CASTQKPGQGVTEAFF.

This clonotype was recorded at least ten times. This chain links TRBV18 with TRBJ1-1; D not certain. Per the germline V gene, CDR1 is KGHSH and CDR2 is LQKENI. Trimming took off 2 bases at V and 3 bases at J, with 13 bases between the two ends. There are 15 residues in the CDR3. The CDR3 is CASSPMAGRDTEAFF. The CDR3 coding sequence is TGTGCCAGCTCACCAATGGCGGGAAGGGACACTGAAGCTTTCTTT.

Many counts were recorded for this clonotype. CDR3 protein: CASSSAGQSSYEQYF. The CDR3 DNA sequence: TGCGCCAGCAGCTCGGCGGGACAGAGCTCCTACGAGCAGTACTTC. The rearrangement joins TRBV5-1 to TRBJ2-7, with D tentatively TRBD1 (7 bases). From germline, CDR1 is SGHRS and CDR2 YFSETQ. Trimming removed 3 bases from V and 0 bases from J, with 13 bases in between. There are 15 residues in the CDR3.

This clonotype has ten or more counts. The chain recombines TRBV12-3 or TRBV12-4 with TRBJ2-1; D may be TRBD2 (6 bases). Trimming removed 3 bases at V and 9 bases at J, with 12 bases between. The CDR3 spans 13 residues. In DNA, the CDR3 is TGTGCCAGCAGTTTCCGGAGGGATAGTGAGCAGTTCTTC. Protein product: CASSFRRDSEQFF.

This clonotype was counted at least ten times. The chain joins TRBV9 to TRBJ2-6; D not certain. CDR3 length: 16 residues. V was cut by 4 bases and J by 3 bases, with 14 bases left in between. The germline CDR1 and CDR2 sequences are SGDLS and YYNGEE. The CDR3 DNA follows: TGTGCCAGCAGCCCCCTTCCAGCCGGTGGGGCCAACGTCCTGACTTTC. This codes for CASSPLPAGGANVLTF.

This clonotype was recorded at least ten times. The chain uses TRBV12-3 or TRBV12-4 and TRBJ1-3, with 7 positions matching TRBD1. V shed 5 bases and J 0 bases; nucleotides not matched to a gene: 7. This CDR3 region has 16 residues. CDR3 in amino acids: CASSPGGQFSGNTIYF. Written as DNA, the CDR3 is TGTGCCAGCAGTCCAGGGGGGCAATTCTCTGGAAACACCATATATTTT.

This clonotype was observed many times. The gene calls are TRBV7-3 and TRBJ2-3; 7 bases match TRBD2. The germline V gene has CDR1 SGHTA and CDR2 FQGTGA. Unmatched junction bases numbered 3, after V lost 1 base and J lost 5 bases. This CDR3 is 14 amino acids long. The CDR3 region has the DNA TGTGCCAGCAGCTTAAATCTAGCGGAAGATACGCAGTATTTT. Translated, it gives CASSLNLAEDTQYF.

This clonotype was observed once. This sequence is one base from a far larger clone and is likely a read error. The chain couples TRBV20-1 to TRBJ2-3; TRBD2 agrees at 10 bases. The closer fit of TRBJ2-7 to the DNA end suggests the J call may be wrong. Per germline, CDR1 DFQATT and CDR2 SNEGSKA (reference sequence). The CDR3 contains 15 residues. The CDR3 loop reads CSASIGLAVYNEQYF. The CDR3 region has the DNA TGCAGTGCTAGTATAGGACTAGCGGTTTACAATGAGCAGTACTTC.

This sequence joins TRBV5-4 and TRBJ1-1; 7 bases fit TRBD1. V lost 4 bases and J lost 7; bases outside the gene matches: 7. This CDR3 contains 13 residues. CDR1 is SGHNT and CDR2 is YYREEE in the germline V gene (reference sequence). CDR3 sequence reads: CASSPTGPHEAFF. The CDR3 nucleotides are TGTGCCAGCAGCCCGACAGGGCCACATGAAGCTTTCTTT.

This clonotype was picked up many times. The chain links TRBV20-1 to TRBJ2-3; 11 nucleotides agree with TRBD2. The CDR3 extends over 14 amino acids. The V segment lost 6 bases and the J segment 5 bases; nucleotides outside the gene matches: 7. CDR1 and CDR2 from the germline V gene are DFQATT and SNEGSKA (reference sequence). This CDR3 is CSAPSGGFGDTQYF. As DNA, the CDR3 is TGCAGTGCCCCTAGCGGGGGGTTTGGAGATACGCAGTATTTT.

This clonotype was detected a few times. The chain recombines TRBV5-1 with TRBJ2-1, with 16 bases matching TRBD2. This CDR3 has 15 amino acids. Germline V gene data show CDR1 as SGHRS and CDR2 as YFSETQ. The V and J ends lost 3 bases and 9 bases, in that order; junction bases with no gene match: 3. This chain's CDR3 is CASSSGTSGGGEQFF. The CDR3 bases are TGCGCCAGCAGCTCCGGGACTAGCGGGGGGGGTGAGCAGTTCTTC.

This clonotype was seen many times. V gene TRBV5-8 combines with J gene TRBJ1-2; D is possibly TRBD1 (5 bases). Between the trimmed V and J ends, which lost 0 bases and 9 bases, there was a span of 15 bases. The germline gives CDR1 SGHTS, CDR2 YDEGEE. There are 14 residues in the CDR3. Here the CDR3 reads CASSLADFRGSYTF. The CDR3 region has the DNA TGTGCCAGCAGCTTGGCCGACTTCCGGGGGAGCTACACCTTC. Full variable domain (outside the CDR3, taken from reference TRBV5-8 and TRBJ1-2): EAGVTQSPTHLIKTRGQQATLRCSPISGHTSVYWYQQALGLGLQFLLWYDEGEERNRGNFPPRFSGRQFPNYSSELNVNALELEDSALYLCASSLADFRGSYTFGSGTRLTVV.

This clonotype was detected a few times. The CDR3 sequence: CASSTGTGGTQPQHF. CDR3 in DNA: TGTGCCAGCAGTACCGGGACAGGAGGGACTCAGCCCCAGCATTTT. V is TRBV6-1 and J is TRBJ1-5; TRBD1 matches 8 bases. This CDR3 is built from 15 residues. V was pared by 5 bases and J by 6 bases, with 9 bases of the junction left unmatched. Germline-derived CDR1 and CDR2 are MNHNS and SASEGT.

V is TRBV18 and J is TRBJ1-4; TRBD1 aligns across 7 bases. V lost 6 bases, J lost 8 bases, and 12 bases stayed unmatched. From germline, CDR1 is KGHSH and CDR2 LQKENI. This CDR3 has 15 residues. CDR3 nucleotides: TGTGCCAGCTCCCCCCCGAACAGGGGTAGGGAAAAACTGTTTTTT. Amino acid sequence: CASSPPNRGREKLFF.